This T cell receptor (beta chain) was found in a study of cytomegalovirus exposure and HLA in healthy donors. Though probably carrying unrecorded immune exposures, donors were nominally healthy at sampling. On this clone: Its antigen remains unknown.

Primers: 60 Vbeta forward and 13 Jbeta reverse. The repertoire was sequenced with immunoSEQ multiplex PCR; TCRdb's copy has only in-frame clones and lacks some. The sample yields over 150,000 clones, 80% to 85% seen once. The study, taken as a whole, reports: A later analysis reportedly found fewer N-insertions in an Asian-associated ancestry cluster than the roughly 670-donor mean. Most TCR sequences were uncommon, yet certain public TCRs appeared in many donors.

The CDR3 runs to 15 residues. CDR1 is SGDLS and CDR2 is YYNGEE in the germline V gene. V lost 0 bases and J 4 bases, leaving 11 bases between the germline ends. This chain connects TRBV9 to TRBJ2-1; possible D gene TRBD1, 5 bases. Source material: PBMCs. This sequence originates from a male donor in good health and CMV-seronegative. CDR3 region: CASSVEGVGYNEQFF. CDR3 bases: TGTGCCAGCAGCGTAGAAGGGGTTGGGTACAATGAGCAGTTCTTC.